This T cell receptor (beta chain) was recorded in a study of vaccination and CD4 T cells after COVID-19. About this clonotype itself: Antigen specificity is unknown.

Specified treatment: approximately 9-day PBMC culture with coronavirus spike peptide pools or control peptides (ViraFEST assay). V was clipped by 7 bases and J by 5 bases; unmatched bases: 4. This CDR3 has 11 amino acids. CDR1 SQVTM and CDR2 ANQGSEA come from the germline V gene. The study sequenced cultured CD4+ T cell DNA using the Oncomine TCR Beta short-read assay. Via MiXCR, TCRdb re-called the PCR reads, giving one row per CDR3 protein. The sample shows over 9,500 distinct CDR3 sequences, 25% to 35% of them seen only once. This chain links TRBV29-1 with TRBJ1-2; TRBD1 matches at 7 bases. The material sequenced was cultured CD4+ T cells from blood. The TCR was taken from a human donor with COVID-19. The CDR3 bases are TGCAGCGCTGGGACAGCTTATGGCTACACCTTC. Its protein is CSAGTAYGYTF.